This T cell receptor (beta chain) stems from a study of T cells in Graves' hyperthyroidism and ophthalmopathy. In the ophthalmopathy cohort, Clinical Activity Score was at least 3, NOSPECS grade at least 4, and duration under 3 months. Amplified TCR beta CDR3 regions came from RNA transcripts. First-round RT-PCR targeting the TCR CDR3 was performed with the HTBI primer set. A single record per CDR3 protein comes from TCRdb applying MiXCR to the multiplex PCR reads. This table holds hundreds of thousands of distinct CDR3 sequences, about 15% found once. The ends were cut back, 0 bases at V and 0 bases at J, with 8 bases in the middle. There are 16 residues in the CDR3. Germline assignment: CDR1 MGHRA and CDR2 YSYEKL.

The clonotype originates from a woman between 35 and 50 years old with Graves' ophthalmopathy. Sequencing was performed on blood. The rearrangement uses TRBV4-1 and TRBJ2-2; maybe TRBD2 (6 bases). The CDR3 loop reads CASSQEAGTNTGELFF. For the CDR3, the DNA is TGCGCCAGCAGCCAAGAGGCGGGAACGAACACCGGGGAGCTGTTTTTT.